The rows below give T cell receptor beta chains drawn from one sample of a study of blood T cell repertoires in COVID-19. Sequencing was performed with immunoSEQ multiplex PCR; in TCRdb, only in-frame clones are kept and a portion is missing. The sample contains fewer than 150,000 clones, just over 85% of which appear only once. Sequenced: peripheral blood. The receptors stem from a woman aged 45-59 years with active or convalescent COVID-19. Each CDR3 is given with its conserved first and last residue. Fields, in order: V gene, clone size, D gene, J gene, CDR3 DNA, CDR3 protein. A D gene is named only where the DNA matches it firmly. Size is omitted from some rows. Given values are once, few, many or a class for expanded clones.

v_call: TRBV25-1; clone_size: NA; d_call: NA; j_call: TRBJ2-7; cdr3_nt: TGTGCCAGCAGTGAAGGGGCCCTAGAGCAGTACTTC; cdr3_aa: CASSEGALEQYF
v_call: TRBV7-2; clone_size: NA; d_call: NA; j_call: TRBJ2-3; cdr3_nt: TGTGCCAGCATTCGAGATTGGAGCACAGATACGCAGTATTTT; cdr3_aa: CASIRDWSTDTQYF
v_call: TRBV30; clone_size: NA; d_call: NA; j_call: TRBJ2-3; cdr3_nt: TGTGCCTGGAACCGTCCGGGGAAGAGAAAAAGCACAGATACGCAGTATTTT; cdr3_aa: CAWNRPGKRKSTDTQYF
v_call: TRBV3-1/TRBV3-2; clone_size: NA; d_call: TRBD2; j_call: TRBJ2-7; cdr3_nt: TGTGCCAGCAGCCTAAGCCCAGTGGGGGGGGTAAGCGAGCAGTACTTC; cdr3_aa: CASSLSPVGGVSEQYF
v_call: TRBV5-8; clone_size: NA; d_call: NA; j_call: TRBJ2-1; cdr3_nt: TGTGCCAGCAGTAGAGGGGGGGACAATGAGCAGTTCTTC; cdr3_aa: CASSRGGDNEQFF
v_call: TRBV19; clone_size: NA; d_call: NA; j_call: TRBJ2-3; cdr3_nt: TGTGCCAGCGGACAGATCACAGATACGCAGTATTTT; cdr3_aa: CASGQITDTQYF
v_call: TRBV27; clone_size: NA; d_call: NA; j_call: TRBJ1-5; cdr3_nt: TGTGCCAGCAGGCCGGGGGGAGGGGAATATCAGCCCCAGCATTTT; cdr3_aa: CASRPGGGEYQPQHF
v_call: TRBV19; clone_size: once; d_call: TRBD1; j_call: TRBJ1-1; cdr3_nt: TGTGCCAGTAGTGACAGGGTATGGACTGAAGCTTTCTTT; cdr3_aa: CASSDRVWTEAFF
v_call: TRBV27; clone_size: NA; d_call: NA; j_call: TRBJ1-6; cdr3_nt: TGTGCCAGCAATAGGGGGTATAATTCACCCCTCCACTTT; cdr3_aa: CASNRGYNSPLHF
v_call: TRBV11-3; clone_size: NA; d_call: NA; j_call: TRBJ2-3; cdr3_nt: TGTGCCAGCAGCTTAGACGAGGGTACGCAGTATTTT; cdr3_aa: CASSLDEGTQYF
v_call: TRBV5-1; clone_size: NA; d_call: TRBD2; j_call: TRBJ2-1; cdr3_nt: TGCGCCAGCAGCTCTCCGGGACTAGCGGGAGTAAATGAGCAGTTCTTC; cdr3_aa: CASSSPGLAGVNEQFF
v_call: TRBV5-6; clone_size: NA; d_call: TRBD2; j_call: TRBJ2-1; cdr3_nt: TGTGCCAGCAGCTTGAAGATGTCGGGACTAGCGAATGAGCAGTTCTTC; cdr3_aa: CASSLKMSGLANEQFF
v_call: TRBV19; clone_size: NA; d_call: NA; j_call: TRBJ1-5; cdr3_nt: TGTGCCAGTAGTCCCCGGACAGTTAGCAATCAGCCCCAGCATTTT; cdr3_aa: CASSPRTVSNQPQHF
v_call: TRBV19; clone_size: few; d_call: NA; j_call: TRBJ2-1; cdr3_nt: TGTGCCAGTAGTGGGCGTAACAATGAGCAGTTCTTC; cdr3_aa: CASSGRNNEQFF
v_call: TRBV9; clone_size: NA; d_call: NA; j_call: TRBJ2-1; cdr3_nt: TGTGCCAGCAGCGCCGTGGCAGGTCTCAATGAGCAGTTCTTC; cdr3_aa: CASSAVAGLNEQFF
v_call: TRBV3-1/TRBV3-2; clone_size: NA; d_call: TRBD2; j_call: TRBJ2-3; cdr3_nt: TGTGCCAGCAGCCAACCCTACCGGGACTACATGACGAGCACAGATACGCAGTATTTT; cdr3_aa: CASSQPYRDYMTSTDTQYF
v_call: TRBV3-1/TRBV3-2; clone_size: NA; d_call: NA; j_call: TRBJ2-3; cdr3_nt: TGTGCCAGCAGCCAAGGCCCCCTAGGCCCAGATACGCAGTATTTT; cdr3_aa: CASSQGPLGPDTQYF
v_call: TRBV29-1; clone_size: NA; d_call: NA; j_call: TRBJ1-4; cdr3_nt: TGCAGCGCCCGAGGGAGGCTGAATGAAAAACTGTTTTTT; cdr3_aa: CSARGRLNEKLFF
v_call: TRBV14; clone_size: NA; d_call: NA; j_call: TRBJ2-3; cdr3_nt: TGTGCCAGCAGCCCAAGGAGGGAACTACTCACAGATACGCAGTATTTT; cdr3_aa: CASSPRRELLTDTQYF
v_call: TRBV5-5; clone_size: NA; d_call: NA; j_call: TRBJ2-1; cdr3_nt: TGTGCCAGCAGCTTGGCCCCGGGACACCTTCCCTACAATGAGCAGTTCTTC; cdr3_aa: CASSLAPGHLPYNEQFF
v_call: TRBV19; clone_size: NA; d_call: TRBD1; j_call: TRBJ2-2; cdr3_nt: TGTGCCAGTACGGACAGGGTGAACACCGGGGAGCTGTTTTTT; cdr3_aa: CASTDRVNTGELFF
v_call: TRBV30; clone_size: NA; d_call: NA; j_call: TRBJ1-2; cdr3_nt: TGTGCCTGTGTGACAGGAGTTGATGTTAGTGGCTACACCTTC; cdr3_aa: CACVTGVDVSGYTF
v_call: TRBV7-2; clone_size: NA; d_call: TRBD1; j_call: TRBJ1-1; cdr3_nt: TGTGCCAGCAGCCTGTTGACAGGGGGGAGGGCTGAAGCTTTCTTT; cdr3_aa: CASSLLTGGRAEAFF
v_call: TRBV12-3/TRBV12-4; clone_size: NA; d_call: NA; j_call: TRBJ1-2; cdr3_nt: TGTGCCAGCAGTCGCAGGGTTGGTTCTGGCTACACCTTC; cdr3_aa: CASSRRVGSGYTF
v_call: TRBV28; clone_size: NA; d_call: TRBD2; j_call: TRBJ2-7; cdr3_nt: TGTGCCAGCAGTTCCCCGGGACTAGCGGTCTACGTGCAGTACTTC; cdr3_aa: CASSSPGLAVYVQYF
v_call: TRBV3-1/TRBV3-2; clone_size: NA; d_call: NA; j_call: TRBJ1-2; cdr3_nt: TGTGCCAGCAGCCGAGGGGACACAACGGATGGAGGCTACACCTTC; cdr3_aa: CASSRGDTTDGGYTF
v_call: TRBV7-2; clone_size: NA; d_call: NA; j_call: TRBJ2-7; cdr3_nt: TGTGCCAGCAGCCCCATCAGGGGGGTCTCCTACGAGCAGTACTTC; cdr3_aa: CASSPIRGVSYEQYF
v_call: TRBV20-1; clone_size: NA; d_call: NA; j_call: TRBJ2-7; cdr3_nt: TGCAGTGCTAGAGATCTTTACGAGCAGTACTTC; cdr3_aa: CSARDLYEQYF
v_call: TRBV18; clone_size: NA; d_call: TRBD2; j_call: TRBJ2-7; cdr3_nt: TGTGCCAGCTCACCCGGGACTAGCGGGAGGGCCTACGAGCAGTACTTC; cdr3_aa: CASSPGTSGRAYEQYF
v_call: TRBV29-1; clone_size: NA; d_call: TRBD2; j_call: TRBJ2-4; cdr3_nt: TGCAGCGTGAAAGCGGGAGGAGGTGGAAACATTCAGTACTTC; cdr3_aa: CSVKAGGGGNIQYF
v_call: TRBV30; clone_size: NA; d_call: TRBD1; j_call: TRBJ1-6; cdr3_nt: TGTGCCTGGAGACGAGGGGGCTCTAATTCACCCCTCCACTTT; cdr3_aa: CAWRRGGSNSPLHF
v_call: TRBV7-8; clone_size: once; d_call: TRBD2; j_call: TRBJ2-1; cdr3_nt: TGTGCCAGCCTCCTAAGGACTAGCGGGAGCGATGAGCAGTTCTTC; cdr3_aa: CASLLRTSGSDEQFF
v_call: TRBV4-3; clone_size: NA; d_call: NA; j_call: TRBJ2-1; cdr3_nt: TGCGCCAGCAGCCAAGATTACCAGGGGATAGACAATGAGCAGTTCTTC; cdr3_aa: CASSQDYQGIDNEQFF
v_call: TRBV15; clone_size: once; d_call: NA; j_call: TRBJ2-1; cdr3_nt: TGTGCCACCAGCAGAGATTACCCAGGACAGATCTCCTACAATGAGCAGTTCTTC; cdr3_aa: CATSRDYPGQISYNEQFF
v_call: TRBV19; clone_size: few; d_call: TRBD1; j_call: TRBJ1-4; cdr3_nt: TGTGCCAGTAAAATGGGACAGGATGAAAAACTGTTTTTT; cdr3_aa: CASKMGQDEKLFF
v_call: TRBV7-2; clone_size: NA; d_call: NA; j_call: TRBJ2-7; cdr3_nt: TGTGCCAGCAGCTTAGACTCCCAGAGAGGGTACGAGCAGTACTTC; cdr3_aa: CASSLDSQRGYEQYF
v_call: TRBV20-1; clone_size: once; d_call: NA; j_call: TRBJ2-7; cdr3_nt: TGCAGTGCTAGTCCCAGTCTAGTCTACGAGCAGTACTTC; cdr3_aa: CSASPSLVYEQYF
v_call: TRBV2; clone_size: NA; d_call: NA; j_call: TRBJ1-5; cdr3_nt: TGTGCCAGCAGTGTACAGGTTAATCAGCCCCAGCATTTT; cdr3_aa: CASSVQVNQPQHF
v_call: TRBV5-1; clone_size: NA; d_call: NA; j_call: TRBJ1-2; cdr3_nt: TGCGCCAGCAGCGGTACGGGATTCTATGGCTACACCTTC; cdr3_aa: CASSGTGFYGYTF